Shown below are 28 T cell receptor beta chains from a single sample sequenced in a study of cytomegalovirus exposure and HLA in healthy donors. The PCR employed 60 Vbeta primers together with 13 Jbeta primers. Assay: immunoSEQ multiplex PCR; the TCRdb copy retains only in-frame clones and omits some. The data hold around 150,000 clones, with about four fifths observed a single time. Sequenced input: PBMCs. The receptor source for this set is a male donor in good health and CMV-seropositive.

This clone has only a few counts. The chain has TRBV5-1 and TRBJ1-1; weak D call: TRBD1 (6 bases). Per the germline V gene, CDR1 is SGHRS and CDR2 is YFSETQ. The CDR3 spans 15 residues. Trimming stripped 7 bases from V and 5 bases from J, with 21 bases between. CDR3 in amino acids: CASHTGGGQLTEAFF. DNA of the CDR3: TGCGCCAGCCATACGGGCGGGGGCCAACTAACTGAAGCTTTCTTT.

The CDR3 bases are TGTGCCAGCTGGGGGCCCCCAAGGAATGAGCAGTTCTTC. Encoded protein: CASWGPPRNEQFF. The chain couples TRBV2 to TRBJ2-1; TRBD1 might be the D (6 bases). The V end lost 8 bases, the J end lost 7 bases, and 15 bases lay between the germline ends. This CDR3 has 13 amino acids. CDR1 is SNHLY, CDR2 FYNNEI, per germline.

V and J are TRBV19 and TRBJ1-5; 10 bases are a match to TRBD1. This CDR3 contains 17 residues. Germline V gives CDR1 LNHDA, CDR2 SQIVND (reference sequence). The V and J ends lost 5 bases and 3 bases, in that order; junction bases with no gene match: 10. CDR3 bases: TGTGCCAGTAGTCCGAGACAGGGGGCGAATTACAATCAGCCCCAGCATTTT. Translation gives CASSPRQGANYNQPQHF. Based on the CDR3 plus reference TRBV19 and TRBJ1-5, the full variable domain is DGGITQSPKYLFRKEGQNVTLSCEQNLNHDAMYWYRQDPGQGLRLIYYSQIVNDFQKGDIAEGYSVSREKKESFPLTVTSAQKNPTAFYLCASSPRQGANYNQPQHFGDGTRLSIL.

Written as DNA, the CDR3 is TGCAGTGCCCAAAACACTGAAGCTTTCTTT. This translates into CSAQNTEAFF. The chain combines TRBV20-1 with TRBJ1-1; D unresolved. Trimming removed 6 bases from V and 2 bases from J, with 4 bases in between. There are 10 residues in the CDR3. Germline CDR1 is DFQATT and CDR2 is SNEGSKA (reference sequence).

This chain joins TRBV27 and TRBJ2-7; no firm D call. Germline CDR1 reads MNHEY; CDR2 reads SMNVEV (reference sequence). Trimming took 6 bases from V and 0 from J, leaving 9 bases between them. The CDR3 is made up of 13 amino acids. This CDR3 is CASSPSGSYEQYF. The CDR3 nucleotides read TGTGCCAGCAGCCCCTCCGGCTCCTACGAGCAGTACTTC.

Only one count was recorded for this clone. The chain is built from TRBV5-1 and TRBJ2-5, with 10 bases fitting TRBD2. The J call may be faulty, since TRBJ2-7 better matches the DNA end. The CDR3 has 15 residues. Germline values: CDR1 SGHRS, CDR2 YFSETQ. CDR3 bases: TGCGCCAGCAGCTTGAATAGCGGGGGGCCCTACGAGCAGTACTTC. It is translated as CASSLNSGGPYEQYF.

CDR3 in amino acids: CASSATASARGYNEQFF. The CDR3 DNA reads as TGCGCCAGCAGCGCAACCGCTAGCGCGAGAGGGTACAATGAGCAGTTCTTC. The V gene is TRBV5-1, the J gene TRBJ2-1, with D tentatively TRBD2 (6 bases). Germline V gene data show CDR1 as SGHRS and CDR2 as YFSETQ. Trimming took 4 bases from V and 4 from J, leaving 21 bases between them. The CDR3 covers 17 residues.

The gene calls are TRBV7-2 and TRBJ2-3; 10 bases are a match to TRBD1. Germline lookup yields CDR1 SGHTA and CDR2 FQGNSA. The CDR3 length is 18 residues. V lost 5 bases and J lost 5; bases outside the gene matches: 16. As DNA, the CDR3 is TGTGCCAGCAGCCGAGACAGGGGGCTGAGGACTAGCCGAGATACGCAGTATTTT. This codes for CASSRDRGLRTSRDTQYF.

The rearrangement links TRBV6-9 to TRBJ2-7; D perhaps matches TRBD1 (7 bases). Germline V gene lookup returns CDR1 MNHGY and CDR2 SVAAGI. Trimming took off 3 bases at V and 3 bases at J, with 15 bases between the two ends. CDR3 size: 15 residues. CDR3 DNA: TGTGCCAGCAGTTACCTGCCAGGGGGAGGCTACGAGCAGTACTTC. Amino acids: CASSYLPGGGYEQYF.

The genes are TRBV30 and TRBJ1-3; no definite D call. The CDR3 covers 13 residues. CDR1 is GTSNPN, CDR2 SVGIG, per germline (reference sequence). V lost 5 bases, J lost 0 bases, and 8 bases lay in between. This CDR3 is CAWDEGSGNTIYF. DNA of the CDR3: TGTGCCTGGGACGAGGGCTCTGGAAACACCATATATTTT.

The rearrangement joins TRBV4-3 to TRBJ2-1, with 9 bases aligning to TRBD1. V lost 0 bases and J lost 6; bases outside the gene matches: 9. The germline V gene has CDR1 LGHNA and CDR2 YSLEER. The CDR3 totals 17 residues. The CDR3 loop is CASSQDSIGQGINEQFF. The CDR3 DNA follows: TGCGCCAGCAGCCAAGATAGTATAGGACAGGGGATCAATGAGCAGTTCTTC.

Concerning this clone: The sample contains more than one DNA sequence encoding this CDR3. V and J are TRBV10-2 and TRBJ2-5; 12 nucleotides agree with TRBD2. Trimming at V came to 4 bases and at J to 2 bases, leaving 2 bases not matched to a gene. This CDR3 contains 15 residues. Germline CDR1 WSHSY, CDR2 SAAADI. CDR3 bases: TGCGCCAGCAGTGCTCTAGCGGGGGGGCAAGAGACCCAGTACTTC. This gives the protein CASSALAGGQETQYF.

The table lists this clone with a few counts. The genes are TRBV10-3 and TRBJ2-5; 7 bases map to TRBD1. The trim removed 6 bases at V and 4 bases at J, leaving 5 bases unmatched. This CDR3 region has 13 residues. Germline lookup yields CDR1 ENHRY and CDR2 SYGVKD. DNA for the CDR3: TGTGCCATCAGCCCCAACAGGGGAGAGACCCAGTACTTC. It translates to CAISPNRGETQYF.

The chain is built from TRBV7-9 and TRBJ2-5, with 9 bases aligning to TRBD2. CDR1 and CDR2 (germline): SEHNR, FQNEAQ (reference sequence). Trimming took 6 bases from V and 3 from J; bases not matched to a gene: 8. There are 15 residues in the CDR3. This chain's CDR3 is CASSQRGGAEETQYF. DNA for the CDR3: TGTGCCAGCAGTCAACGCGGGGGGGCCGAAGAGACCCAGTACTTC.

The chain recombines TRBV6-5 with TRBJ2-7; 11 nucleotides agree with TRBD2. The germline gives CDR1 MNHEY, CDR2 SVGAGI. The CDR3 contains 15 residues. V was clipped by 6 bases and J by 4 bases; unmatched bases: 8. In nucleotides, the CDR3 is TGTGCCAGCAGCTCTATGGGACTAGCGGAGTACGAGCAGTACTTC. Translating it yields CASSSMGLAEYEQYF.

This chain connects TRBV7-3 to TRBJ1-6, with 8 positions matching TRBD1. J gave up 9 bases and V 5 bases, and 15 bases lay outside the gene matches. CDR1 is SGHTA, CDR2 FQGTGA, per germline. The CDR3 is 17 residues long. The CDR3 nucleotides are TGTGCCAGCAGCCCAAAGCCAGGGGGCGAGGGGATTTCACCCCTCCACTTT. This translates into CASSPKPGGEGISPLHF.

The genes are TRBV5-1 and TRBJ1-6, with 10 bases aligning to TRBD1. This CDR3 contains 14 residues. Losses at the gene ends were 4 bases for V and 10 bases for J; bases not matched to a gene: 5. In germline, CDR1 is SGHRS, CDR2 YFSETQ. CDR3 residues: CASSTTGGVSPLHF. CDR3 DNA sequence: TGCGCCAGCAGCACGACAGGGGGCGTGTCACCCCTCCACTTT.

This clone was observed a handful of times. The chain is built from TRBV19 and TRBJ2-7, with 8 bases aligning to TRBD1. The CDR3 spans 13 residues. The junction had 4 bases not matched to a gene; V was cut back by 5 bases and J by 4 bases. Germline lookup yields CDR1 LNHDA and CDR2 SQIVND (reference sequence). The CDR3 loop reads CASSPRTGYEQYF. In DNA form, the CDR3 reads TGTGCCAGTAGTCCCAGGACAGGGTACGAGCAGTACTTC. The full variable domain, completed using reference TRBV19 and TRBJ2-7, is DGGITQSPKYLFRKEGQNVTLSCEQNLNHDAMYWYRQDPGQGLRLIYYSQIVNDFQKGDIAEGYSVSREKKESFPLTVTSAQKNPTAFYLCASSPRTGYEQYFGPGTRLTVT.

The DNA of the CDR3 is TGCGCCAGCAGCTTGGGGGCAGGGAGGGAGACCCAGTACTTC. It is translated as CASSLGAGRETQYF. This chain connects TRBV5-1 to TRBJ2-5; tentative D call: TRBD2 (6 bases). Looked up from germline, CDR1 is SGHRS and CDR2 is YFSETQ. The CDR3 runs 14 residues. Trimming cost V 0 bases and J 5 bases, with 11 bases left between them.

The chain combines TRBV2 with TRBJ1-3; D uncertain. The CDR3 has 17 residues. The V end was cut by 6 bases, the J end by 0 bases, with 18 bases between. Germline V gives CDR1 SNHLY, CDR2 FYNNEI. CDR3 loop: CASRGGVGINSGNTIYF. The CDR3 nucleotides are TGTGCCAGCAGGGGCGGGGTGGGGATAAACTCTGGAAACACCATATATTTT.

There are a few counts of this clone. This chain uses TRBV5-4 with TRBJ1-2; 7 bases agree with TRBD1. V dropped 0 bases and J dropped 11; count of bases not matched to a gene: 19. CDR3 size: 17 residues. Germline CDR1 and CDR2: SGHNT and YYREEE (reference sequence). CDR3 loop: CASSLGPRSYRGTKYTF. CDR3 in DNA: TGTGCCAGCAGCTTGGGGCCCCGCTCCTACAGGGGCACTAAATACACCTTC.

This chain uses TRBV30 with TRBJ1-4; D not resolved. The CDR3 sequence is 13 residues long. V lost 4 bases, J lost 5 bases, and 11 bases lay in between. From germline, CDR1 is GTSNPN and CDR2 SVGIG (reference sequence). CDR3 nucleotide sequence: TGTGCCTGGAATTGGGCCCTAAATGAAAAACTGTTTTTT. This codes for CAWNWALNEKLFF.

The genes are TRBV5-6 and TRBJ2-5; 7 bases match TRBD2. Per germline, CDR1 SGHDT and CDR2 YYEEEE. The CDR3 extends over 15 amino acids. V lost 4 bases and J lost 4; bases outside the gene matches: 10. The CDR3 protein is CASSPFSGGSETQYF. The CDR3 DNA sequence: TGTGCCAGCAGCCCCTTTTCCGGGGGGTCAGAGACCCAGTACTTC.

The chain is built from TRBV5-1 and TRBJ1-1; D remains unclear. The CDR3 runs 19 residues. V was shortened by 4 bases and J by 0 bases, with 25 bases between the two germline ends. Per the germline V gene, CDR1 is SGHRS and CDR2 is YFSETQ. The CDR3 loop reads CASSPLLTGREGMNTEAFF. For the CDR3, the DNA is TGCGCCAGCAGCCCTCTTCTGACGGGAAGAGAAGGCATGAACACTGAAGCTTTCTTT.

The chain joins TRBV5-1 to TRBJ2-3; 9 nucleotides align to TRBD1. The V gene end was trimmed by 1 base and the J gene end by 0 bases; junction bases not matched to a gene: 6. The CDR3 sequence is 17 residues long. Looked up from germline, CDR1 is SGHRS and CDR2 is YFSETQ. CDR3 in amino acids: CASSLWDRAASTDTQYF. The CDR3 nucleotides read TGCGCCAGCAGCTTGTGGGACAGGGCGGCTAGCACAGATACGCAGTATTTT. Based on the CDR3 plus reference TRBV5-1 and TRBJ2-3, the full variable domain is KAGVTQTPRYLIKTRGQQVTLSCSPISGHRSVSWYQQTPGQGLQFLFEYFSETQRNKGNFPGRFSGRQFSNSRSEMNVSTLELGDSALYLCASSLWDRAASTDTQYFGPGTRLTVL.

The sample holds one count of this clone. The V gene is TRBV6-5, the J gene TRBJ1-5; D is undetermined. The germline CDR1 and CDR2 sequences are MNHEY and SVGAGI. The germline V and J ends were trimmed by 5 bases and 5 bases, with 10 bases remaining between them. This CDR3 contains 13 residues. The CDR3 DNA reads TGTGCCAGCAGTCGTACACTAGATCAGCCCCAGCATTTT. It encodes CASSRTLDQPQHF.

The chain employs TRBV5-1 and TRBJ1-6; 8 bases agree with TRBD1. CDR1 is SGHRS and CDR2 is YFSETQ in the germline V gene. The CDR3 totals 16 residues. The junction had 4 bases not matched to a gene; V was cut back by 5 bases and J by 0 bases. The DNA for the CDR3 is TGCGCCAGCAGGACAGGGGAGAGCTCCTATAATTCACCCCTCCACTTT. Protein sequence: CASRTGESSYNSPLHF.

The chain uses TRBV29-1 and TRBJ1-1, with no clear D. There are 12 residues in the CDR3. Germline V gene sequence: CDR1 SQVTM, CDR2 ANQGSEA. V dropped 7 bases and J dropped 4 bases, with 13 bases sitting between them. In DNA, the CDR3 is TGCAGCGGATTAGAGGTAGGCACTGAAGCTTTCTTT. Encoded protein: CSGLEVGTEAFF.